This T cell receptor (beta chain) was recorded in a study of cytomegalovirus exposure and HLA in healthy donors. The PCR used 60 Vbeta and 13 Jbeta primers. The assay was immunoSEQ multiplex PCR, and TCRdb's table has in-frame clones only and misses some. The repertoire holds 200,000 to 250,000 clones, with just under 70% as singletons. V lost 1 base, J lost 10 bases, and 9 bases lay in between. CDR1 and CDR2 (germline): DFQATT, SNEGSKA (reference sequence). CDR3 length equals 11 residues. The sample taken for sequencing was PBMCs. V usage is TRBV20-1 and J usage is TRBJ2-3; a weak D match, TRBD2 (5 bases). This clonotype was sampled from a man aged 35-49 years in good health and CMV-seropositive. CDR3 sequence: CSARGLEAQYF. CDR3 DNA sequence: TGCAGTGCTAGAGGCCTGGAGGCGCAGTATTTT.